Sequencing of this T cell receptor (beta chain) was carried out in a study of blood T cell repertoires in COVID-19. Study overall: Samples of COVID-19 (acute and convalescent) were obtained from the United States, Italy and Spain.

The count of this clone is one. Repertoires were generated with immunoSEQ multiplex PCR, while TCRdb's copy carries only in-frame clones and drops some. The data show about 170,000 clones, with 92% seen just once and around 4.6% held by the top ten. Germline loops: CDR1 LGHDT, CDR2 YNNKEL (reference sequence). This CDR3 has 14 residues. V lost 1 base and J 0 bases, leaving 7 bases between the germline ends. This sequence originates from a man aged 25-45 years with COVID-19, enrolled during active disease. The genes are TRBV3-1 (or the pseudogene TRBV3-2) and TRBJ2-7; perhaps TRBD2 as D (5 bases). The sample was peripheral blood. The CDR3 spells CASSQVDFSYEQYF. In DNA form, the CDR3 reads TGTGCCAGCAGCCAAGTGGACTTCTCCTACGAGCAGTACTTC.